Listed below are T cell receptor beta chains from one sample, sequenced in a study of response to subunit inactivated influenza vaccine. TCRdb re-called the RT-PCR reads with MiXCR, one entry per CDR3 protein. The repertoire holds around 540,000 distinct CDR3 sequences, with approximately 10% as singletons. Sequenced material: PBMCs from blood, taken on the day of vaccination. All receptors come from a man in his forties or fifties who received an inactivated influenza vaccine. The CDR3 runs from the conserved cysteine through the conserved F or W. D genes are given only for firm matches. The size field is filled for only some rows; it gives once, few, many or a size class.

v_gene: TRBV12-3/TRBV12-4
j_gene: TRBJ2-7
abundance: few
d_gene: NA
CDR3nt: TGTGCCAGCTGTTTACAGCGACGCTACGAGCAGTACTTC
CDR3aa: CASCLQRRYEQYF

v_gene: TRBV11-2
j_gene: TRBJ1-5
abundance: NA
d_gene: TRBD1
CDR3nt: TGTGCCAGCAGCTCCCCCCTTACCTTGGGACAGGGGGGCAATCAGCCCCAGCATTTT
CDR3aa: CASSSPLTLGQGGNQPQHF

v_gene: TRBV9
j_gene: TRBJ1-6
abundance: few
d_gene: NA
CDR3nt: TGTGCCAGCAGCGTAAAAGAAGAACGGTCACCCCTCCACTTT
CDR3aa: CASSVKEERSPLHF

v_gene: TRBV18
j_gene: TRBJ2-7
abundance: few
d_gene: TRBD2
CDR3nt: TGTGCCAGCTCACCACCGCCTTCTAGCGGGGTCCTCTCCTACGAGCAGTACTTC
CDR3aa: CASSPPPSSGVLSYEQYF

v_gene: TRBV5-1
j_gene: TRBJ1-1
abundance: NA
d_gene: NA
CDR3nt: TGCGCCAGCAGTTTAGACCTGAACTTGTACGCTTTCTTT
CDR3aa: CASSLDLNLYAFF

v_gene: TRBV20-1
j_gene: TRBJ2-7
abundance: many
d_gene: NA
CDR3nt: TGCAGTGCGACATCGATCGAGTCGCCTTACGAGCAGTACTTC
CDR3aa: CSATSIESPYEQYF

v_gene: TRBV9
j_gene: TRBJ2-2
abundance: few
d_gene: TRBD1
CDR3nt: TGTGCCAGCAGCGAACGACAGGGGACCGGGGAGCTGTTTTTT
CDR3aa: CASSERQGTGELFF

v_gene: TRBV6-2/TRBV6-3
j_gene: TRBJ2-5
abundance: NA
d_gene: NA
CDR3nt: TGTGCCAGCAGCTTGGAGGGACTGTCACAAGAGACCCAGTACTTC
CDR3aa: CASSLEGLSQETQYF

v_gene: TRBV20-1
j_gene: TRBJ2-7
abundance: few
d_gene: TRBD1
CDR3nt: TGCAGTGCTAGTGGGGACAGGGCAGGGTACGAGCAGTACTTC
CDR3aa: CSASGDRAGYEQYF

v_gene: TRBV18
j_gene: TRBJ2-2
abundance: NA
d_gene: TRBD2
CDR3nt: TGTGCCAGCTCAGTAACGGCAACGGGACTACGAGACACCGGGGAGCTGTTTTTT
CDR3aa: CASSVTATGLRDTGELFF

v_gene: TRBV12-3/TRBV12-4
j_gene: TRBJ1-1
abundance: many
d_gene: NA
CDR3nt: TGTGCCAGCAGTTTTCCATACACTGAAGCTTTCTTT
CDR3aa: CASSFPYTEAFF

v_gene: TRBV11-2
j_gene: TRBJ1-6
abundance: NA
d_gene: NA
CDR3nt: TGTGCCAGCAGCCCCTTCGGAGGGGCGACGCTTTATAATTCACCCCTCCACTTT
CDR3aa: CASSPFGGATLYNSPLHF

v_gene: TRBV7-6
j_gene: TRBJ1-4
abundance: few
d_gene: NA
CDR3nt: TGTGCCAGCAGCTCCGTATACCGTAATGAAAAACTGTTTTTT
CDR3aa: CASSSVYRNEKLFF

v_gene: TRBV6-2/TRBV6-3
j_gene: TRBJ1-5
abundance: few
d_gene: NA
CDR3nt: TGTGCCAGCAGGCTAAACAGGGATCGGAGCAATCAGCCCCAGCATTTT
CDR3aa: CASRLNRDRSNQPQHF

v_gene: TRBV7-8
j_gene: TRBJ2-1
abundance: few
d_gene: NA
CDR3nt: TGTGCCAGCAGCATCGGAGGGGGCGTGGGACCCTACAATGAGCAGTTCTTC
CDR3aa: CASSIGGGVGPYNEQFF

v_gene: TRBV7-3
j_gene: TRBJ2-5
abundance: NA
d_gene: NA
CDR3nt: TGTGCCAGCAGATTATGGGGCGGACCTCAAGAGACCCAGTACTTC
CDR3aa: CASRLWGGPQETQYF

v_gene: TRBV29-1
j_gene: TRBJ2-1
abundance: many
d_gene: NA
CDR3nt: TGCAGCGCCCTCAGGGGCAATGAGCAGTTCTTC
CDR3aa: CSALRGNEQFF

v_gene: TRBV24-1
j_gene: TRBJ2-2
abundance: many
d_gene: TRBD2
CDR3nt: TGTGCCACCAGTGACCCGGGGACTAGCGCCGGGGAGCTGTTTTTT
CDR3aa: CATSDPGTSAGELFF

v_gene: TRBV20-1
j_gene: TRBJ2-7
abundance: NA
d_gene: NA
CDR3nt: TGCAGTGCTAGACCGATCGCGATTAAGGACTCGTACGAGCAGTACTTC
CDR3aa: CSARPIAIKDSYEQYF

v_gene: TRBV20-1
j_gene: TRBJ1-6
abundance: few
d_gene: TRBD1
CDR3nt: TGCAGTGCTAGCGTCGGGACAGGGAGTTCACCCCTCCACTTT
CDR3aa: CSASVGTGSSPLHF

v_gene: TRBV12-3/TRBV12-4
j_gene: TRBJ2-6
abundance: few
d_gene: TRBD1
CDR3nt: TGTGCCAGCAGTATGGGACAGTACCAGTCTGGGGCCAACGTCCTGACTTTC
CDR3aa: CASSMGQYQSGANVLTF

v_gene: TRBV5-1
j_gene: TRBJ2-5
abundance: NA
d_gene: TRBD2
CDR3nt: TGCGCCAGCCGCGGGGGGGGAGAGACCCAGTACTTC
CDR3aa: CASRGGGETQYF

v_gene: TRBV5-1
j_gene: TRBJ2-1
abundance: NA
d_gene: NA
CDR3nt: TGCGCCAGCAGCTTGGCCCGTTGGAATGAGCAGTTCTTC
CDR3aa: CASSLARWNEQFF

v_gene: TRBV5-1
j_gene: TRBJ2-4
abundance: many
d_gene: NA
CDR3nt: TGCGCCAGCAACTGGGAAAACATTCAGTACTTC
CDR3aa: CASNWENIQYF

v_gene: TRBV6-2/TRBV6-3
j_gene: TRBJ1-2
abundance: NA
d_gene: NA
CDR3nt: TGTGCCAGCAGTTACGGTCGCTATGGCTACACCTTC
CDR3aa: CASSYGRYGYTF

v_gene: TRBV7-9
j_gene: TRBJ2-1
abundance: few
d_gene: TRBD2
CDR3nt: TGTGCCAGCAGCGAAAGCGGGGGGGCCTACAATGAGCAGTTCTTC
CDR3aa: CASSESGGAYNEQFF

v_gene: TRBV15
j_gene: TRBJ2-5
abundance: few
d_gene: NA
CDR3nt: TGTGCCACCAGCAGCGAACTCGTGACATCAGCGGAGACCCAGTACTTC
CDR3aa: CATSSELVTSAETQYF

v_gene: TRBV20-1
j_gene: TRBJ2-1
abundance: NA
d_gene: NA
CDR3nt: TGCAGTGCTTACAAACCGGTCCAGGAGGGTGAGCAGTTCTTC
CDR3aa: CSAYKPVQEGEQFF

v_gene: TRBV5-1
j_gene: TRBJ2-3
abundance: NA
d_gene: NA
CDR3nt: TGCGCCAGCAGCCCAATACTCACAGATACGCAGTATTTT
CDR3aa: CASSPILTDTQYF

v_gene: TRBV7-6
j_gene: TRBJ2-1
abundance: NA
d_gene: TRBD2
CDR3nt: TGTGCCAGCAGCGAAACGGGAGGGCCCTACAATGAGCAGTTCTTC
CDR3aa: CASSETGGPYNEQFF

v_gene: TRBV6-2/TRBV6-3
j_gene: TRBJ2-7
abundance: NA
d_gene: TRBD1
CDR3nt: TGTGCCAGCAGTCGCGCCGGGACAGGGTACGAGCAGTACTTC
CDR3aa: CASSRAGTGYEQYF

v_gene: TRBV28
j_gene: TRBJ2-7
abundance: NA
d_gene: TRBD1
CDR3nt: TGTGCCAGCAGTTTTTTCGTGTCAGGGGGCTTCGGGCAGTACTTC
CDR3aa: CASSFFVSGGFGQYF

v_gene: TRBV6-5
j_gene: TRBJ1-4
abundance: few
d_gene: NA
CDR3nt: TGTGCCAGCAGTTTTGGGGATGAAAAACTGTTTTTT
CDR3aa: CASSFGDEKLFF

v_gene: TRBV6-2/TRBV6-3
j_gene: TRBJ2-1
abundance: many
d_gene: NA
CDR3nt: TGTGCCAGCAGTTTAGAAGGGCCGTCCTACAATGAGCAGTTCTTC
CDR3aa: CASSLEGPSYNEQFF

v_gene: TRBV2
j_gene: TRBJ2-1
abundance: few
d_gene: NA
CDR3nt: TGTGCCAGCAGTATCAATTACAATGAGCAGTTCTTC
CDR3aa: CASSINYNEQFF

v_gene: TRBV4-2
j_gene: TRBJ2-1
abundance: NA
d_gene: NA
CDR3nt: TGTGCCAGCAGTCTACCCAGCGGAGACTCCTACAATGAGCAGTTCTTC
CDR3aa: CASSLPSGDSYNEQFF

v_gene: TRBV11-2
j_gene: TRBJ2-2
abundance: NA
d_gene: NA
CDR3nt: TGTGCCAGCAGCTGGGCCGCATCTCCGGGACCAAAGGGGGACGGGGAGCTGTTTTTT
CDR3aa: CASSWAASPGPKGDGELFF

v_gene: TRBV12-3/TRBV12-4
j_gene: TRBJ1-6
abundance: few
d_gene: NA
CDR3nt: TGTGCCAGCAGTTTAATGTCGCCAGGAACCAATTCACCCCTCCACTTT
CDR3aa: CASSLMSPGTNSPLHF

v_gene: TRBV9
j_gene: TRBJ2-1
abundance: NA
d_gene: TRBD2
CDR3nt: TGTGCCAGCAGCGTAGTATATGGGAGGGACAATGAGCAGTTCTTC
CDR3aa: CASSVVYGRDNEQFF

v_gene: TRBV6-1
j_gene: TRBJ2-3
abundance: NA
d_gene: NA
CDR3nt: TGTGCCAGCAGTCGGTTGGCAGAACGCACAGATACGCAGTATTTT
CDR3aa: CASSRLAERTDTQYF

v_gene: TRBV3-1
j_gene: TRBJ1-4
abundance: many
d_gene: NA
CDR3nt: TGTGCCAGCAGCCAAGGCCAGGGCCGTGGGGAAAAACTGTTTTTT
CDR3aa: CASSQGQGRGEKLFF

v_gene: TRBV7-9
j_gene: TRBJ1-6
abundance: NA
d_gene: TRBD1
CDR3nt: TGTGCCAGCAGCTTTCTCACAGGGGATAATTCACCCCTCCACTTT
CDR3aa: CASSFLTGDNSPLHF

v_gene: TRBV15
j_gene: TRBJ2-7
abundance: NA
d_gene: NA
CDR3nt: TGTGCCACCAGCAGTGCAGCCCCCCCCTACGAGCAGTACTTC
CDR3aa: CATSSAAPPYEQYF

v_gene: TRBV15
j_gene: TRBJ2-7
abundance: NA
d_gene: NA
CDR3nt: TGTGCCACCAGCATAGACCAAGTGGGGTACGAGCAGTACTTC
CDR3aa: CATSIDQVGYEQYF

v_gene: TRBV5-1
j_gene: TRBJ2-1
abundance: few
d_gene: TRBD2
CDR3nt: TGCGCCAGTGGGACTAGCGGCTACAATGAGCAGTTCTTC
CDR3aa: CASGTSGYNEQFF

v_gene: TRBV5-1
j_gene: TRBJ2-3
abundance: few
d_gene: NA
CDR3nt: TGCGCCAGCAGCTTGGTACGGATTAGCACAGATACGCAGTATTTT
CDR3aa: CASSLVRISTDTQYF

v_gene: TRBV7-6
j_gene: TRBJ2-1
abundance: NA
d_gene: TRBD1
CDR3nt: TGTGCCAGCAGCTTAAACAGGGGGCGCGAGTTAAATGAGCAGTTCTTC
CDR3aa: CASSLNRGRELNEQFF

v_gene: TRBV14
j_gene: TRBJ2-5
abundance: NA
d_gene: NA
CDR3nt: TGTGCCAGCAGCCAAGAACGTGAAGAGACCCAGTACTTC
CDR3aa: CASSQEREETQYF

v_gene: TRBV20-1
j_gene: TRBJ1-1
abundance: few
d_gene: NA
CDR3nt: TGCAGTGCTAGATACCGGCTGGGGACTGAAGCTTTCTTT
CDR3aa: CSARYRLGTEAFF

v_gene: TRBV11-1
j_gene: TRBJ2-3
abundance: many
d_gene: NA
CDR3nt: TGTGCCAGCAGCAAATCCCGGGGCCCGAGTCCCCGCACAGATACGCAGTATTTT
CDR3aa: CASSKSRGPSPRTDTQYF

v_gene: TRBV15
j_gene: TRBJ2-1
abundance: NA
d_gene: NA
CDR3nt: TGTGCCACCAGCAGAGATAGGTTGGTTACGGCCTACAATGAGCAGTTCTTC
CDR3aa: CATSRDRLVTAYNEQFF

v_gene: TRBV12-3/TRBV12-4
j_gene: TRBJ2-3
abundance: few
d_gene: NA
CDR3nt: TGTGCCAGCAGTTTAGCCCTCCAGGGAGATACGCAGTATTTT
CDR3aa: CASSLALQGDTQYF

v_gene: TRBV12-3/TRBV12-4
j_gene: TRBJ2-3
abundance: many
d_gene: NA
CDR3nt: TGTGCCAGCAGTGCGATGTCGGGGAGGAGGAATACGCAGTATTTT
CDR3aa: CASSAMSGRRNTQYF